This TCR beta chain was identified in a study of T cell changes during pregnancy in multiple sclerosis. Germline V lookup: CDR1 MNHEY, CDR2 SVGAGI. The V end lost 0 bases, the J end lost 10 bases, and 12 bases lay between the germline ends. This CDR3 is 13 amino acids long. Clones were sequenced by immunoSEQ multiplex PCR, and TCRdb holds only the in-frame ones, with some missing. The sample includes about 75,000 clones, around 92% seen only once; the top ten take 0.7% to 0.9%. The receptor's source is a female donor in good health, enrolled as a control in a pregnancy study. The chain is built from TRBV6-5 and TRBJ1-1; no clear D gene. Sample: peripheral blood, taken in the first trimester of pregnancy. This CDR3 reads CASSYSGAEGAFF. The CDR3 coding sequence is TGTGCCAGCAGTTACTCGGGAGCCGAGGGAGCTTTCTTT.